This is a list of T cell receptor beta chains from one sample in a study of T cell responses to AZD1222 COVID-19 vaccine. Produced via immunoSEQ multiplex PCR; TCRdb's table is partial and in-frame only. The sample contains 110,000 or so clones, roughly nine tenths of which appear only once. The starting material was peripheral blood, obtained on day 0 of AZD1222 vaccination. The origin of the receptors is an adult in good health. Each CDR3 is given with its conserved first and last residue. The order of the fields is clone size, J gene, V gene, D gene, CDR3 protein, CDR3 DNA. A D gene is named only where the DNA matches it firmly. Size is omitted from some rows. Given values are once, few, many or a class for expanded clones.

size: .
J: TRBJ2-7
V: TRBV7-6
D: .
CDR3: CASSPGRGPYEQYF
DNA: TGTGCCAGCAGCCCCGGGCGGGGGCCCTACGAGCAGTACTTC

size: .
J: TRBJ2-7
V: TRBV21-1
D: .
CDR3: CASSSPTGSYEQYF
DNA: TGTGCCAGCAGCTCCCCCACAGGCTCCTACGAGCAGTACTTC

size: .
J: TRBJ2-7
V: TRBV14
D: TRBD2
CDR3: CASSHLPGLGAYEQYF
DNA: TGTGCCAGCAGCCACTTACCGGGACTAGGGGCCTACGAGCAGTACTTC

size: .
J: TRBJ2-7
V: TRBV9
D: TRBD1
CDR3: CASSPRQGNAHEQYF
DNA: TGTGCCAGCAGCCCACGACAGGGTAATGCCCACGAGCAGTACTTC

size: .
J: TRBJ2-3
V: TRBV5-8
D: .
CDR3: CASSEYQASSRGTDTQYF
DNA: TGTGCCAGCAGCGAATATCAAGCTTCTAGCCGCGGCACAGATACGCAGTATTTT

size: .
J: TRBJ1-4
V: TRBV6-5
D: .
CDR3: CASRPAGATNEKLFF
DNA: TGTGCCAGCAGGCCTGCCGGTGCAACTAATGAAAAACTGTTTTTT

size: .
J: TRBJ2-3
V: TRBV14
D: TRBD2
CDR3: CASSAAGGWTDTQYF
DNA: TGTGCCAGCAGTGCCGCGGGGGGTTGGACAGATACGCAGTATTTT

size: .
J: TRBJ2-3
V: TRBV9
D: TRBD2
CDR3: CASSVASGGAGDTQYF
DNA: TGTGCCAGCAGCGTAGCGAGCGGGGGGGCGGGAGATACGCAGTATTTT

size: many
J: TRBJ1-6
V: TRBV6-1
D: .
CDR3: CASSEGSTYLVPLHF
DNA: TGTGCCAGCAGTGAAGGATCGACCTATTTGGTACCCCTCCACTTT

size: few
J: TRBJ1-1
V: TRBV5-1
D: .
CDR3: CASSLGQAVTEAFF
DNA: TGCGCCAGCAGCTTGGGACAGGCCGTCACTGAAGCTTTCTTT

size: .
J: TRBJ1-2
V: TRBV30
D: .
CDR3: CAWTGGRVRGYTF
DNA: TGTGCCTGGACCGGGGGCAGGGTAAGGGGCTACACCTTC

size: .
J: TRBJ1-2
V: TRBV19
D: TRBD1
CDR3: CASSPRQGAYGYTF
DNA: TGTGCCAGTAGCCCTAGACAGGGGGCCTATGGCTACACCTTC

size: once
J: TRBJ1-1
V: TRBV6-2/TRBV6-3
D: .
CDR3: CASSYLAEAFF
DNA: TGTGCCAGCAGTTATCTGGCTGAAGCTTTCTTT

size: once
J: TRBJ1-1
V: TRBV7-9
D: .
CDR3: CASSLVAENTEAFF
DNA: TGTGCCAGCAGCTTAGTCGCGGAGAACACTGAAGCTTTCTTT

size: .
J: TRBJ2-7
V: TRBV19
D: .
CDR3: CAPGASSYEQYF
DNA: TGTGCCCCCGGGGCCTCATCCTACGAGCAGTACTTC

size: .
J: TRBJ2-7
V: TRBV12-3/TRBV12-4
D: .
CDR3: CASSLGSVQYF
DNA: TGTGCCAGCAGTTTGGGGAGTGTGCAGTACTTC

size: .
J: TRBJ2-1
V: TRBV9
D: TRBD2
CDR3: CASSVSAGGLSYNEQFF
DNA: TGTGCCAGCAGCGTAAGCGCGGGGGGCCTGTCCTACAATGAGCAGTTCTTC

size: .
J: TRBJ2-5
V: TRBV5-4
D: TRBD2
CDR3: CASSLGGGGQETQYF
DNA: TGTGCCAGCAGCTTGGGTGGGGGGGGACAAGAGACCCAGTACTTC

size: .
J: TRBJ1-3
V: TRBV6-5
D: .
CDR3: CASSYIRPSGGNTIYF
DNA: TGTGCCAGCAGTTACATCCGTCCCTCAGGTGGAAACACCATATATTTT

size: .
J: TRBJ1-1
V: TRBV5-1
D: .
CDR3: CASSTTTGTEAFF
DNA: TGCGCCAGCAGTACAACCACGGGCACTGAAGCTTTCTTT

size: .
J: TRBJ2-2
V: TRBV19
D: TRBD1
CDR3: CASSFRDRGSKTGELFF
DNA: TGTGCCAGTAGTTTCCGGGACAGGGGGTCTAAAACCGGGGAGCTGTTTTTT

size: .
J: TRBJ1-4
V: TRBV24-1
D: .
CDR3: CATSDHQGTEKLFF
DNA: TGTGCCACCAGTGATCACCAGGGAACTGAAAAACTGTTTTTT